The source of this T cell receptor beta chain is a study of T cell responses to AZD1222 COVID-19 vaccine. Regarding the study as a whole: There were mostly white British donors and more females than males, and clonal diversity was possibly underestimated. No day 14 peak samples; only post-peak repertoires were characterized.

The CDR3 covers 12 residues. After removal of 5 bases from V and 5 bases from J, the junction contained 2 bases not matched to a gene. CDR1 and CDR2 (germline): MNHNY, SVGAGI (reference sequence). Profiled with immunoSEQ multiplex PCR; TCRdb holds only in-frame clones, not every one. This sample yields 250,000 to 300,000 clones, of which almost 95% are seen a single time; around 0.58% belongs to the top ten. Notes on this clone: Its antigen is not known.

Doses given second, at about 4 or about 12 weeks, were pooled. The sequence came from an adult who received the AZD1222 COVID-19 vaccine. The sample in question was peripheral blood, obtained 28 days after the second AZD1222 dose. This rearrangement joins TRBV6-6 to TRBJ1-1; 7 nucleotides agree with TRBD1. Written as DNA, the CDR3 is TGTGCCAGCAGTCTCAGGGGGACTGAAGCTTTCTTT. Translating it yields CASSLRGTEAFF.